This T cell receptor (beta chain) was found in a study of technical replicates of blood from a handful of donors. Data came from immunoSEQ multiplex PCR; TCRdb stores just in-frame clones and leaves some out. Of around 61,000 clones listed, approximately 86% are singletons. The CDR3 has 14 residues. V was pared by 6 bases and J by 5 bases, with 5 bases of the junction left unmatched. Germline V CDR1 and CDR2: ENHRY, SYGVKD. The TCR sequence derives from a human donor in good health. Some clones in this sample may be carry-over from other donors' samples. This rearrangement joins TRBV10-3 to TRBJ2-5; the match to TRBD2 covers 11 bases. Sample: PBMCs. Here the CDR3 DNA reads TGTGCCATCAGGACTAGCGGGGTAACGGAGACCCAGTACTTC. Translation gives CAIRTSGVTETQYF.